This TCR beta chain was sequenced for a study of lymphopenia after photon versus proton radiotherapy. General study points: Proton therapy kept repertoires fairly stable, unlike photons, which gained effector/memory cells. Better survival with proton therapy was suggested as possible, not demonstrated. Larger post-nadir TCR diversity loss correlated inversely with survival in deceased patients.

The CDR3 has 15 residues. Between the trimmed V and J ends, which lost 4 bases and 3 bases, there was a span of 17 bases. CDR1 SGHRS and CDR2 YFSETQ come from the germline V gene. Note on this clone: The antigen is undetermined.

The protocol was immunoSEQ multiplex PCR, while the TCRdb copy is restricted to in-frame clones and leaves out a portion. The sample shows about 70,000 clones, less than 95% of them seen only once. This specimen consisted of peripheral blood, obtained from a patient treated with photon-based radiotherapy. The V and J genes are TRBV5-1 and TRBJ2-7; D remains ambiguous. The TCR originated in a woman aged 40 to 50 with cholangiocarcinoma. The CDR3 protein is CASSPSGQTYYEQYF. DNA of the CDR3: TGCGCCAGCAGCCCCTCTGGGCAGACTTACTACGAGCAGTACTTC. The full variable domain, completed using reference TRBV5-1 and TRBJ2-7, is KAGVTQTPRYLIKTRGQQVTLSCSPISGHRSVSWYQQTPGQGLQFLFEYFSETQRNKGNFPGRFSGRQFSNSRSEMNVSTLELGDSALYLCASSPSGQTYYEQYFGPGTRLTVT.